This note documents a single T cell receptor beta chain sequence. Its specificity is not known. Amplification yielded TCR beta CDR3 regions, with RNA transcripts as the source. TCR CDR3 underwent first-round RT-PCR with the HTBI primer set. MiXCR, run by TCRdb on the multiplex PCR reads, gives a single entry per CDR3 protein. The sample includes about 540,000 distinct CDR3 sequences, around 45% of them seen just once. Trimming pared 3 bases from V and 3 bases from J, leaving 15 bases between. Per germline, CDR1 MDHEN and CDR2 SYDVKM. The CDR3 length is 16 residues. This sample is drawn from a study of T cells in Graves' hyperthyroidism and ophthalmopathy. Whole-study findings and limits: The model predicted ophthalmopathy a median roughly six months before onset. Through a model of 13 V-J features, ophthalmopathy was separated from stable hyperthyroidism.

The chain carries TRBV28 and TRBJ1-5; the D is unclear. The TCR sequence derives from a woman aged 18-29 years with Graves' hyperthyroidism. The sample comprised peripheral blood or thyroid tissue (not recorded which). CDR3 amino acids: CASSFVWGSINQPQHF. CDR3 DNA: TGTGCCAGCAGTTTTGTTTGGGGTTCAATCAATCAGCCCCAGCATTTT.